This T cell receptor beta chain was obtained from a study of T-cell memory formation after mild COVID-19 (dated by TCRdb to the early 2020s). In terms of the full investigation: TCR sequence clusters from the two donors were largely donor specific. The cohort comprised two young, previously healthy adult volunteers, one female and one male. In two donors, T-cell clones that expanded and contracted after mild COVID-19 were followed by sequencing TCRalpha and TCRbeta repertoires longitudinally. What the research found in general, with its limitations: Only a couple of mild cases were covered by the study, and larger cohorts that include severe cases with pre-infection samples were considered necessary. Contracting CD4+ clones turned up mainly in the CM and EM memory subsets, whereas EMRA was where CD8+ clones were enriched. Some responding clones were detected in pre-infection memory, suggesting pre-existing cross-reactive memory T cells joined the SARS-CoV-2 response. Balanced CD4/CD8 phenotypes were observed for clones contracting from day 15 to 85, whereas a bias towards CD4+ was observed for a second wave of clones expanding from day 15 to 37. SARS-CoV-2 specificity was not confirmed for the second-wave clones peaking on day 37.

This clonotype was detected only a few times. The antigen it recognizes is unknown. One base away there is no much larger clone; base qualities are not given. The CDR3, cysteine through phenylalanine, is 15 amino acids long. Only the CDR3 portion is preserved as DNA: 45 bases, with reading frame beginning at the first base. V loses 2 bases, J loses 3 bases, and the germline ends lie 13 bases apart. The germline V gene encodes CDR1 SGHKS and CDR2 YYEKEE (reference sequence). PBMCs were isolated by Ficoll-Paque density gradient centrifugation. TCRdb shows the sequencer as Illumina NovaSeq 6000. cDNA libraries for TCRalpha and TCRbeta were prepared by 5'RACE using constant-segment primers, with sample barcodes and unique molecular identifiers added. Trizol reagent was used to extract RNA from every sample. Amplification of the libraries took two PCR steps, and the second step added a second sample barcode plus Illumina TruSeq adapters. Libraries were sequenced on an Illumina NovaSeq with 2 x 150 bp paired-end reads. On the authors' methods: Reads were demultiplexed and collapsed into UMI-guided consensus sequences with migec v1.2.7. With mixcr v2.1.11, UMI consensuses were aligned to TRA and TRB V and J templates and assembled into clonotypes. Expanded or contracted clonotypes were those called significant by both edgeR and NoisET, with noise models trained on biological replicates. For edgeR calls, the thresholds were a false discovery rate-adjusted p below 0.01 and a log2 fold-change of 1. As an exploratory analysis of dynamics, PCA with hierarchical clustering was applied to max-normalized trajectories of the 1000 most abundant clonotypes. Separately sequenced CD4+ and CD8+ repertoires were used to assign a CD4 or CD8 phenotype to each responding clone. TCRdb itself trimmed the public reads at Q25 with fastp, ran MiXCR and retained productive beta chains. Every distinct CDR3 protein forms one entry, paired with its most common genes and DNA. The V and J calls come from TCRdb's annotation, not from the publication. This sample is represented by about 560,000 distinct CDR3 sequences; roughly a sixth of them were singletons. The top ten clones comprise around 8.1% of the sample.

Sequencing was carried out using PBMCs or a T cell subset sorted from them (not recorded which). The sequence links TRBV5-5 to TRBJ2-3; TRBD1 could be the D gene, as 5 bases match. This receptor was taken from an adult woman who had mild COVID-19 (a few samples of this study predate the infection). The sample titles of this study are shuffled in the database, so cell type and time point are left out; the donor was told from shared clones. The CDR3 region: CASSFRGGWTDTQYF. The DNA sequence reads TGTGCCAGCAGCTTTAGGGGTGGATGGACAGATACGCAGTATTTT. The variable domain in full, with residues beyond the CDR3 obtained from the reference TRBV5-5 and TRBJ2-3 genes, is DAGVTQSPTHLIKTRGQQVTLRCSPISGHKSVSWYQQVLGQGPQFIFQYYEKEERGRGNFPDRFSARQFPNYSSELNVNALLLGDSALYLCASSFRGGWTDTQYFGPGTRLTVL.